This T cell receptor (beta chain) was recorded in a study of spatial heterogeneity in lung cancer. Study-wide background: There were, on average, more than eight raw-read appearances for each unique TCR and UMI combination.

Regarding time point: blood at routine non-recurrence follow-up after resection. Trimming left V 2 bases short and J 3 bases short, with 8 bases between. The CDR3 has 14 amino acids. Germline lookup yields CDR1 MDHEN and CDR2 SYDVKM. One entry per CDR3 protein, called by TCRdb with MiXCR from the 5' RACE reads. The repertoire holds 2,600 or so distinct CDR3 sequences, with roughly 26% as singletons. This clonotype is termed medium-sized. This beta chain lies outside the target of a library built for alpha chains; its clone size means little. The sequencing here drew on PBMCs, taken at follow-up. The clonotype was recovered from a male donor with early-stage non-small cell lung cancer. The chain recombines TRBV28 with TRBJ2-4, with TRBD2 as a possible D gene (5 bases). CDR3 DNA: TGTGCCAGCAGTTTACAAGGACTCAAAAACATTCAGTACTTC. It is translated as CASSLQGLKNIQYF.